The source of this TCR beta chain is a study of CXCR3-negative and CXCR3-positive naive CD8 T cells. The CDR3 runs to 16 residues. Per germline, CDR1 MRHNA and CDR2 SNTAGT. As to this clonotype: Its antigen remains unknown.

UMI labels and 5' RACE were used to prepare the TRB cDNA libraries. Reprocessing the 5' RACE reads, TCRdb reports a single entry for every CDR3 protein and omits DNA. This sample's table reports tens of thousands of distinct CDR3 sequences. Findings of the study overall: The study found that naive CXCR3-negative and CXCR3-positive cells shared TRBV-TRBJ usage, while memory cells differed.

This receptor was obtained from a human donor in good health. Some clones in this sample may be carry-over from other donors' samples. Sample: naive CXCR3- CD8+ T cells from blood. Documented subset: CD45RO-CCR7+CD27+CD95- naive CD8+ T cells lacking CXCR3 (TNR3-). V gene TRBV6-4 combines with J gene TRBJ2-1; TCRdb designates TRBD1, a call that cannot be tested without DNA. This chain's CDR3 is CASSDEAGQGYNEQFF.